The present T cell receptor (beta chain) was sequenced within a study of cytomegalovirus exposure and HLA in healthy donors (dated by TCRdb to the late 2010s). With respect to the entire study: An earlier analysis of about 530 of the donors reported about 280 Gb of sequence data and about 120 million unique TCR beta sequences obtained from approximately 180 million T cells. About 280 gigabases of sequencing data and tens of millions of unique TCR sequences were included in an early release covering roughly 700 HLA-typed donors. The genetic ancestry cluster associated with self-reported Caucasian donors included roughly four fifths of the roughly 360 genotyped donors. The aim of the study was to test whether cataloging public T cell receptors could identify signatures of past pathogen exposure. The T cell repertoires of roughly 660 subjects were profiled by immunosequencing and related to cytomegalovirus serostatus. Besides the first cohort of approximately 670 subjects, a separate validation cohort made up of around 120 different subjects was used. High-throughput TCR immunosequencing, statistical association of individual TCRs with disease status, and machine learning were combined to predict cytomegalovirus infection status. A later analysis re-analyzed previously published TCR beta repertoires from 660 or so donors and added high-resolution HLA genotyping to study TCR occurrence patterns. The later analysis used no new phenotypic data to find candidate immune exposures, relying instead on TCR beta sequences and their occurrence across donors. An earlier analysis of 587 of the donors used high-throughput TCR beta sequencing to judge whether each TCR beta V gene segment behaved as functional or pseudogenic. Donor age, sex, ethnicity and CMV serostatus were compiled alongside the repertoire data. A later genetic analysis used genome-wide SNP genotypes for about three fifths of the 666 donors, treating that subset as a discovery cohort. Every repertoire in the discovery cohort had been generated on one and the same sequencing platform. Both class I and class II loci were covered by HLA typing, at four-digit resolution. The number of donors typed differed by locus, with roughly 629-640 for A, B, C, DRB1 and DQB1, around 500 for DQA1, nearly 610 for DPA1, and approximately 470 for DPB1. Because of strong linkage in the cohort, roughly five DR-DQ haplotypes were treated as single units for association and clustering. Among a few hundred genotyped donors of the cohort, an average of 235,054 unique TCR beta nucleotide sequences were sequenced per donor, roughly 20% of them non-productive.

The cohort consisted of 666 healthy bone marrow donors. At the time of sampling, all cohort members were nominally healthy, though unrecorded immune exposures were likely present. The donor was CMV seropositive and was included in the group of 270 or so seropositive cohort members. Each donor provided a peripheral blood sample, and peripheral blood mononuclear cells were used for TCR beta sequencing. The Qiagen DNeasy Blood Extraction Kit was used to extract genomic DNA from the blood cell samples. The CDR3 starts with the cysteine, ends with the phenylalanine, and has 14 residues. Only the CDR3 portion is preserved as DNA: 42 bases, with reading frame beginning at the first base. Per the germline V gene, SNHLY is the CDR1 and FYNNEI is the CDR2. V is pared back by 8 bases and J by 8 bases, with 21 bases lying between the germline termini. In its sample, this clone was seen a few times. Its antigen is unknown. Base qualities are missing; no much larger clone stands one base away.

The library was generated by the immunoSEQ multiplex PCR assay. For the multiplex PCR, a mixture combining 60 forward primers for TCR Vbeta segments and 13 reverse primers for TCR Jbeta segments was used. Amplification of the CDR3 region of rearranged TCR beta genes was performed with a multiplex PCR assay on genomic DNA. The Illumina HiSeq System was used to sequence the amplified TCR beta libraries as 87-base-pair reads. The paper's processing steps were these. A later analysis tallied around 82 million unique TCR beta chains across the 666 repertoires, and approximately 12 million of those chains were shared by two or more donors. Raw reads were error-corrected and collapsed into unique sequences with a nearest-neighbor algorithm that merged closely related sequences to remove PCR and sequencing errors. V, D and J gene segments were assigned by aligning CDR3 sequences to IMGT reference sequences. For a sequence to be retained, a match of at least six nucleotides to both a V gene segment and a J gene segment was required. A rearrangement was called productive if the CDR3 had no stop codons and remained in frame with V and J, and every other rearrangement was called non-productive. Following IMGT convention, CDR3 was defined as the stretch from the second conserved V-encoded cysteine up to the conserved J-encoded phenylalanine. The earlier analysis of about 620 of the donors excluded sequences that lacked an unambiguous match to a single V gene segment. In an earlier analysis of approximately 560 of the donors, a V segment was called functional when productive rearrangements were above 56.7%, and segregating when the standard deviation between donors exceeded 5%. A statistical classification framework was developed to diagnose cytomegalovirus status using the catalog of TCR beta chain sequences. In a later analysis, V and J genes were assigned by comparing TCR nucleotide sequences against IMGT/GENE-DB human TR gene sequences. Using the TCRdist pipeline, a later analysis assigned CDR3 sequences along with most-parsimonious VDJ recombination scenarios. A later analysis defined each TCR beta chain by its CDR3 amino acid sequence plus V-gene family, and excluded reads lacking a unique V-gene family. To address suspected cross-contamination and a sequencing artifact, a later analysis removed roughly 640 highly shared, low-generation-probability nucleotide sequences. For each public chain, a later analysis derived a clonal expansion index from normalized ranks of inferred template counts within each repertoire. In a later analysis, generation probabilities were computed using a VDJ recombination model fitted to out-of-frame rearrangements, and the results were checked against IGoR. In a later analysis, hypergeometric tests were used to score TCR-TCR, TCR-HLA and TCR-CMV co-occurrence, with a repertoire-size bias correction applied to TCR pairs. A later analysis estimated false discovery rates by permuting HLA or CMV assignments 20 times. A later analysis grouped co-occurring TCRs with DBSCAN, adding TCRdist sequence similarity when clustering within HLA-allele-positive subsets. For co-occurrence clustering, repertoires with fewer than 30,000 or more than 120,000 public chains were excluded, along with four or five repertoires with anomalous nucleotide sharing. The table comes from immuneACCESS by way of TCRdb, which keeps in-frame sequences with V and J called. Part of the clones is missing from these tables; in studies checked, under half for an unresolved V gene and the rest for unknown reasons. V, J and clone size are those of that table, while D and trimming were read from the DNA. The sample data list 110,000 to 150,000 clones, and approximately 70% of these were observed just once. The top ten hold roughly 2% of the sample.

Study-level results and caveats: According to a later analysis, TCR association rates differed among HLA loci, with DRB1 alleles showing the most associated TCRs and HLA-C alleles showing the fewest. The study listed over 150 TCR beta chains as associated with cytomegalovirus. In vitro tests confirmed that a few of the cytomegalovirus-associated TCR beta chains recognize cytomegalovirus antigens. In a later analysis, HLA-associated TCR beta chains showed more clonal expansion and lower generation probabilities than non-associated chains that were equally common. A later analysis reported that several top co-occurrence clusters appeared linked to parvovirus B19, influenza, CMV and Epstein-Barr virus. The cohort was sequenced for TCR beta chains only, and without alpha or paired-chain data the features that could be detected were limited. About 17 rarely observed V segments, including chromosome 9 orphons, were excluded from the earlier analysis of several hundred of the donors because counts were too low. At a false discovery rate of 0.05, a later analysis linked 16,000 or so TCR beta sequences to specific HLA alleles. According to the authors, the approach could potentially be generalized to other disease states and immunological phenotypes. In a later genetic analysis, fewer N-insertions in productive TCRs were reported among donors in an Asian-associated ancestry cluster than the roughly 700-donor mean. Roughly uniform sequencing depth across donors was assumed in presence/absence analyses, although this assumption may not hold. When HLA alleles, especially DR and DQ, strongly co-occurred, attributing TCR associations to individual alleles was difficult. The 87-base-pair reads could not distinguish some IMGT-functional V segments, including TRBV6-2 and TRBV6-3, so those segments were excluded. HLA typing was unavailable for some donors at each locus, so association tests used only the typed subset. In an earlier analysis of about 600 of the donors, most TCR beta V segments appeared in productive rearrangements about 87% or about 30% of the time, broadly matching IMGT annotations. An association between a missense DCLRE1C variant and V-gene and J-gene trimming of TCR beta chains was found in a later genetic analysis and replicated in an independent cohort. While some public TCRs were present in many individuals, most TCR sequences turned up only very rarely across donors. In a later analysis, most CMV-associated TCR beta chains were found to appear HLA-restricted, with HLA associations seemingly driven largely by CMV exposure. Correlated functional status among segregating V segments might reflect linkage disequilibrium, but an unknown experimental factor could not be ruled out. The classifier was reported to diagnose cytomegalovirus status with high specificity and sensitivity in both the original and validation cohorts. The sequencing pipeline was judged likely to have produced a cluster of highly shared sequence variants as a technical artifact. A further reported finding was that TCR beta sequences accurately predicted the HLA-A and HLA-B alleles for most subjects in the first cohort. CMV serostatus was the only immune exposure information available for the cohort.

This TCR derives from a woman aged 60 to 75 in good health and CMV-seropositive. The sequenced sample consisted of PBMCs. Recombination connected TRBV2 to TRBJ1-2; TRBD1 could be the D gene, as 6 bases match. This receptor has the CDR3 CASAGAGIAEGYTF. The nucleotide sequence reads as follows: TGTGCCAGCGCGGGGGCAGGGATAGCGGAGGGCTACACCTTC.